The sequence of this TCR beta chain was determined in a study of T cell changes during pregnancy in multiple sclerosis. The germline V gene encodes CDR1 MNHNS and CDR2 SASEGT. The CDR3 sequence is 15 residues long. Trimming removed 0 bases from V and 5 bases from J, with 13 bases in between. Profiling relied on immunoSEQ multiplex PCR, and the TCRdb table lists in-frame clones only, not all of them. The table lists about 65,000 clones, 80% to 95% of them singletons. This rearrangement joins TRBV6-1 to TRBJ1-1; tentatively, D is TRBD1 (5 bases). The clonotype comes from a female donor in good health, enrolled as a control in a pregnancy study. The sequences come from CD8+ T cells from peripheral blood mononuclear cells, collected in the third trimester of pregnancy. For the CDR3, the DNA is TGTGCCAGCAGTGAAGCACTATGGGGGGGGACTGAAGCTTTCTTT. Translated: CASSEALWGGTEAFF.